Each of the 12 T cell receptor beta chains below was sequenced from the same sample in a study of OX40 agonist ivuxolimab in advanced cancers. Assay: immunoSEQ multiplex PCR; the TCRdb copy retains only in-frame clones and omits some. Of about 69,000 clones in the sample, roughly nine tenths are singletons; the top ten hold about 14%. The sample in question was CD4+ or CD8+ T cells sorted from blood, obtained in a trial of the OX40 agonist ivuxolimab. These receptors originate from an adult with an advanced solid tumor such as melanoma, head and neck, liver or kidney cancer.

As DNA, the CDR3 is TGTGCCAGCAGACTCCGGGACGACTACAATGAGCAGTTCTTC. Amino acids: CASRLRDDYNEQFF. This sequence joins TRBV4-2 and TRBJ2-1; D may match TRBD1 or TRBD2 (5 bases each). V lost 6 bases, J lost 3 bases, and 12 bases lay in between. Germline lookup yields CDR1 LGHNA and CDR2 YNFKEQ. The CDR3 sequence is 14 residues long.

This clone was recorded a few times. This chain links TRBV6-4 with TRBJ2-5; no clear D. Per the germline V gene, CDR1 is MRHNA and CDR2 is SNTAGT. This CDR3 comprises 11 residues. The V and J ends lost 2 bases and 7 bases respectively, with 5 bases between them. CDR3 loop: CASSDGATQYF. In DNA, the CDR3 is TGTGCCAGCAGTGACGGCGCGACCCAGTACTTC.

This clone has a handful of counts. V usage is TRBV11-1 and J usage is TRBJ1-3; 8 positions match TRBD1. CDR1 SGHAT and CDR2 FQDESV come from the germline V gene (reference sequence). This CDR3 comprises 14 residues. V gave up 5 bases and J gave up 7 bases; unmatched junction bases: 7. CDR3 loop: CASSARTGHNTIYF. The CDR3, as DNA: TGTGCCAGCAGCGCCCGGACAGGGCATAACACCATATATTTT.

This sequence joins TRBV28 and TRBJ1-2, with TRBD1 as a possible D gene (5 bases). The CDR3 totals 16 residues. V lost 6 bases and J 0 bases, leaving 17 bases between the germline ends. Germline CDR1 and CDR2: MDHEN and SYDVKM. CDR3 residues: CASSQWDGAANYGYTF. For the CDR3, the DNA is TGTGCCAGCAGCCAATGGGACGGGGCGGCTAACTATGGCTACACCTTC.

The chain is built from TRBV4-3 and TRBJ1-1; TRBD1 agrees at 7 bases. The CDR3 runs 15 residues. CDR1 is LGHNA and CDR2 is YSLEER in the germline V gene. The trim removed 0 bases at V and 1 base at J, leaving 2 bases unmatched. The CDR3 DNA reads TGCGCCAGCAGCCAAGATCGACAGGGGAACACTGAAGCTTTCTTT. This sequence encodes CASSQDRQGNTEAFF.

The J gene is TRBJ1-5, the V gene TRBV7-8; no clear D. This CDR3 is 14 amino acids long. Trimming left V 4 bases short and J 0 bases short, with 7 bases between. Germline V CDR1 and CDR2: SGHVS, FQNEAQ. The CDR3 sequence: CASSSTLSNQPQHF. The CDR3 DNA sequence: TGTGCCAGCAGCTCCACACTTAGCAATCAGCCCCAGCATTTT.

The genes are TRBV7-9 and TRBJ1-4; the D is unclear. V was pared by 5 bases and J by 0 bases, with 10 bases between. This CDR3 spans 15 amino acids. CDR1 and CDR2 from the germline V gene are SEHNR and FQNEAQ (reference sequence). The CDR3 nucleotides are TGTGCCAGCAGCCCCCCCCAGGCAACTAATGAAAAACTGTTTTTT. It encodes CASSPPQATNEKLFF.

J is TRBJ2-7 and V is TRBV2, with 9 bases aligning to TRBD1. This CDR3 has 14 amino acids. The germline CDR1 and CDR2 sequences are SNHLY and FYNNEI. The V gene end was trimmed by 9 bases and the J gene end by 2 bases; junction bases not matched to a gene: 8. DNA for the CDR3: TGTGCCAGTAAACCGGGACAGGGCCCCTACGAGCAGTACTTC. Protein: CASKPGQGPYEQYF.

In the case of this clone: The DNA is left out, because the CDR3 cannot be placed on it with certainty; the CDR3 is given as TCRdb lists it. This chain links TRBV21-1 with TRBJ2-6. TRBV21-1 is listed as a pseudogene. The CDR3 adds up to 16 amino acids, both ends counted. This CDR3 reads CASSARWGTGANVLTF.

The chain uses TRBV7-2 and TRBJ2-1; D is unresolved. Trimming removed 4 bases from V and 6 bases from J, with 10 bases in between. Germline CDR1 SGHTA, CDR2 FQGNSA. This CDR3 spans 13 amino acids. The CDR3 reads CASSSGFANEQFF. Written as DNA, the CDR3 is TGTGCCAGCAGCTCAGGCTTTGCCAATGAGCAGTTCTTC.

The chain has TRBV6-5 and TRBJ2-7; D gene ambiguous. Per the germline V gene, CDR1 is MNHEY and CDR2 is SVGAGI. This CDR3 has 13 amino acids. The V and J ends lost 2 bases and 6 bases respectively, with 11 bases between them. CDR3 protein: CASSYVLVGEQYF. In DNA, the CDR3 is TGTGCCAGCAGTTACGTCCTGGTGGGCGAGCAGTACTTC.

The rearrangement uses TRBV5-1 and TRBJ2-5, with a possible D match to TRBD1 (5 bases). This CDR3 contains 18 residues. The V gene's germline CDR1 is SGHRS and CDR2 YFSETQ. V was pared by 2 bases and J by 0 bases, with 20 bases between. This CDR3 is CASSFPREPRQYQETQYF. CDR3 sequence (DNA): TGCGCCAGCAGCTTCCCCAGGGAACCGCGGCAGTACCAAGAGACCCAGTACTTC.